These 27 T cell receptor beta chains were sequenced from one sample in a study of early T cells in non-severe SARS-CoV-2 infection. TCRdb re-called the 5' RACE reads through MiXCR, storing one row per CDR3 protein. Here the sample spans around 50,000 distinct CDR3 sequences, over 8% being singletons. The sample consisted of whole blood. The receptors originated from an adult who was a healthcare worker with PCR-confirmed SARS-CoV-2 infection or an uninfected control (not recorded which).

This clonotype was seen a handful of times. This chain connects TRBV9 to TRBJ2-1; 11 positions match TRBD2. The germline V gene encodes CDR1 SGDLS and CDR2 YYNGEE. The trim removed 5 bases at V and 7 bases at J, leaving 8 bases unmatched. The CDR3 runs 15 residues. Here the CDR3 reads CASRKTSGGANEQFF. CDR3 nucleotide sequence: TGTGCCAGCAGGAAAACTAGCGGGGGAGCAAATGAGCAGTTCTTC. Full variable domain (remainder filled in from reference TRBV9 and TRBJ2-1): DSGVTQTPKHLITATGQRVTLRCSPRSGDLSVYWYQQSLDQGLQFLIQYYNGEERAKGNILERFSAQQFPDLHSELNLSSLELGDSALYFCASRKTSGGANEQFFGPGTRLTVL.

This clonotype was recorded a few times. This rearrangement joins TRBV2 to TRBJ2-3; tentative D call: TRBD2 (7 bases). This CDR3 spans 13 amino acids. Germline CDR1 and CDR2: SNHLY and FYNNEI. Between the trimmed V and J ends, which lost 8 bases and 4 bases, there was a span of 13 bases. The CDR3 DNA is TGTGCCAGCTCTGTCGGGGGGCCAGATACGCAGTATTTT. Translated: CASSVGGPDTQYF.

This clonotype occurred a few times. This chain uses TRBV12-3 or TRBV12-4 with TRBJ2-2; D might be TRBD2 (6 bases). Trimming took off 2 bases at V and 3 bases at J, with 19 bases between the two ends. This CDR3 has 18 amino acids. The DNA of the CDR3 is TGTGCCAGCAGTTTACCTCCGTCGGGCGCGGGGTACACCGGGGAGCTGTTTTTT. This gives the protein CASSLPPSGAGYTGELFF.

This clonotype was detected ten times or more. CDR3 DNA sequence: TGTGCCAGCAGCCAATCCCGGACAGGCATAGTAGCTTTCTTT. It encodes CASSQSRTGIVAFF. This chain joins TRBV16 and TRBJ1-1, with 7 nucleotides matching TRBD1. CDR1 and CDR2 from the germline V gene are KGHSY and FQNENV. The junction had 8 bases not matched to a gene; V was cut back by 0 bases and J by 10 bases. This CDR3 spans 14 amino acids.

Ten or more counts support this clonotype. The genes are TRBV27 and TRBJ2-4; 8 bases match TRBD2. The germline gives CDR1 MNHEY, CDR2 SMNVEV (reference sequence). V trimming: 10 bases; J trimming: 4 bases; junction bases outside the gene matches: 21. The CDR3 totals 18 residues. CDR3 sequence reads: CAISLGGVEGEVKNIQYF. CDR3 DNA: TGTGCCATCTCCCTCGGGGGGGTTGAGGGAGAGGTAAAAAACATTCAGTACTTC.

This rearrangement joins TRBV10-3 to TRBJ2-5; the D is unclear. The CDR3 is 13 amino acids. Germline CDR1 is ENHRY and CDR2 is SYGVKD. V was pared by 3 bases and J by 5 bases, with 10 bases between. Here the CDR3 reads CAISELDTETQYF. DNA of the CDR3: TGTGCCATCAGTGAACTCGACACGGAGACCCAGTACTTC.

This clonotype was observed a few times. V gene TRBV27 combines with J gene TRBJ1-1; D not certain. With 2 bases removed from V and 6 bases from J, the gap between germline ends came to 13 bases. The CDR3 has 14 amino acids. Germline V gene lookup returns CDR1 MNHEY and CDR2 SMNVEV (reference sequence). For the CDR3, the DNA is TGTGCCAGCAGTTTAATGAGAGGCGGGTCTGAAGCTTTCTTT. Residues: CASSLMRGGSEAFF.

This chain links TRBV7-9 with TRBJ2-1; TRBD2 agrees at 8 bases. V lost 4 bases and J lost 5; bases outside the gene matches: 10. CDR1 is SEHNR, CDR2 FQNEAQ, per germline (reference sequence). This CDR3 has 16 residues. The CDR3 sequence: CASSSKREIPDNEQFF. In DNA, the CDR3 is TGTGCCAGCAGCTCCAAGCGGGAGATTCCGGACAATGAGCAGTTCTTC.

The table lists this clonotype with many counts. The rearrangement links TRBV7-6 to TRBJ2-1; D possibly corresponds to TRBD2 (5 bases). Germline assignment: CDR1 SGHVS and CDR2 FNYEAQ. V was shortened by 5 bases and J by 9 bases, with 11 bases between the two germline ends. The CDR3 has 12 residues. The CDR3 loop is CASSTSLGEQFF. In nucleotides, the CDR3 is TGTGCCAGCAGCACTAGTCTGGGTGAGCAGTTCTTC. Full variable domain (rest looked up from reference TRBV7-6 and TRBJ2-1): GAGVSQSPRYKVTKRGQDVALRCDPISGHVSLYWYRQALGQGPEFLTYFNYEAQQDKSGLPNDRFSAERPEGSISTLTIQRTEQRDSAMYRCASSTSLGEQFFGPGTRLTVL.

This clonotype was seen more than once but under ten times. The J gene is TRBJ1-6, the V gene TRBV10-2, with 7 nucleotides matching TRBD1. Germline V gene lookup returns CDR1 WSHSY and CDR2 SAAADI. Trimming took 3 bases from V and 9 from J; bases not matched to a gene: 2. This CDR3 region has 13 residues. DNA for the CDR3: TGCGCCAGCAGTGACGACAGGGCTTCACCCCTCCACTTT. It encodes CASSDDRASPLHF.

This clonotype was recorded many times. V is TRBV28 and J is TRBJ2-7; 9 bases are shared with TRBD2. The CDR3 contains 13 residues. Germline V gives CDR1 MDHEN, CDR2 SYDVKM. The J segment lost 0 bases and the V segment lost 11 bases, leaving 5 bases of the junction unmatched. CDR3 sequence (DNA): TGTGCCTCCTCTAGCGGGACCTCCTACGAGCAGTACTTC. Encoded protein: CASSSGTSYEQYF.

This clonotype has at least ten counts. The V call is TRBV21-1, the J call TRBJ2-1. TRBV21-1 is an annotated pseudogene. This CDR3 has 16 residues. CDR3 loop: CASSKKGTSVYNEQFF. The CDR3 DNA sequence: TGTGCCAGCAGCAAAAAAGGAACGTCAGTCTACAATGAGCAGTTCTTC.

This clonotype occurred a few times. The chain uses TRBV7-2 and TRBJ2-3; the match to TRBD2 covers 12 bases. The CDR3 runs to 17 residues. Germline CDR1 is SGHTA and CDR2 is FQGNSA. The ends lost 5 bases at V and 1 base at J; junction bases unmatched: 7. The CDR3 is CASSALLAGGGTDTQYF. CDR3 in DNA: TGTGCCAGCAGCGCCCTACTAGCGGGAGGAGGCACAGATACGCAGTATTTT.

At least ten counts were recorded for this clonotype. The chain recombines TRBV19 with TRBJ1-5, with no clear D. The CDR3 sequence is 14 residues long. CDR1 is LNHDA, CDR2 SQIVND, per germline (reference sequence). Trimming took off 6 bases at V and 0 bases at J, with 9 bases between the two ends. DNA for the CDR3: TGTGCCAGTAGCCCAGCTTATAGCAATCAGCCCCAGCATTTT. Its translation is CASSPAYSNQPQHF.

V usage is TRBV6-6 and J usage is TRBJ1-6; 7 bases align to TRBD1. The J segment lost 7 bases and the V segment lost 4 bases, leaving 4 bases of the junction unmatched. The CDR3 covers 14 residues. Germline V gene sequence: CDR1 MNHNY, CDR2 SVGAGI (reference sequence). DNA for the CDR3: TGTGCCAGCAGTTGGGACAGCTTAAATTCACCCCTCCACTTT. Protein sequence: CASSWDSLNSPLHF.

At least ten counts were recorded for this clonotype. This rearrangement joins TRBV20-1 to TRBJ2-1; D call uncertain. Trimming cost V 5 bases and J 1 base, with 15 bases left between them. The CDR3 contains 15 residues. Germline V gives CDR1 DFQATT, CDR2 SNEGSKA (reference sequence). The CDR3 DNA follows: TGCAGTGCTTACCCCCCCAACCCGTCCTACAATGAGCAGTTCTTC. This encodes CSAYPPNPSYNEQFF.

V and J are TRBV30 and TRBJ1-2; D not resolved. The CDR3 extends over 12 amino acids. Germline CDR1 reads GTSNPN; CDR2 reads SVGIG (reference sequence). V was cut by 3 bases and J by 10 bases, with 15 bases left in between. The CDR3 DNA reads TGTGCCTGGAGCCAACGGACGGCCCTCTACACCTTC. This encodes CAWSQRTALYTF.

The V call is TRBV7-3, the J call TRBJ2-3, with D possibly being TRBD1 (6 bases). Germline loops: CDR1 SGHTA, CDR2 FQGTGA. Trimming removed 2 bases at V and 0 bases at J, with 12 bases between. This CDR3 contains 16 residues. In nucleotides, the CDR3 is TGTGCCAGCAGCTTATCTGGGACACCTAGCACAGATACGCAGTATTTT. Protein: CASSLSGTPSTDTQYF.

This clonotype was counted ten times or more. This rearrangement joins TRBV6-1 to TRBJ2-3, with D hard to call. Germline CDR1 MNHNS, CDR2 SASEGT. CDR3 size: 11 residues. Trimming left V 2 bases short and J 10 bases short, with 7 bases between. CDR3 region: CASSESSPQYF. DNA for the CDR3: TGTGCCAGCAGTGAAAGCTCCCCGCAGTATTTT.

This clonotype was picked up many times. The DNA for the CDR3 is TGTGCCACCAGCAGAGATTGGCAGGGGACGGCAGATACGCAGTATTTT. Translation: CATSRDWQGTADTQYF. The rearrangement links TRBV15 to TRBJ2-3, with D perhaps TRBD1 (6 bases). CDR1 and CDR2 from the germline V gene are LNHNV and YYDKDF (reference sequence). The CDR3 has 16 residues. V was trimmed by 0 bases and J by 4 bases, leaving 14 bases between them.

This clonotype was counted at least ten times. The chain uses TRBV5-6 and TRBJ2-7, with D perhaps matching TRBD1 or TRBD2 (5 bases each). Germline V CDR1 and CDR2: SGHDT, YYEEEE. Trimming took 4 bases from V and 3 from J, leaving 20 bases between them. This CDR3 contains 16 residues. The CDR3 DNA is TGTGCCAGCAGCCTTTCTCATACCGGGGCTCACTACGAGCAGTACTTC. Translated, it gives CASSLSHTGAHYEQYF.

At least ten counts were recorded for this clonotype. This rearrangement joins TRBV6-5 to TRBJ2-5; D gene uncertain. The CDR3 spans 16 residues. The germline CDR1 and CDR2 sequences are MNHEY and SVGAGI. V gave up 6 bases and J gave up 2 bases, with 19 bases separating them. The CDR3 region is CASSPLYTESQETQYF. CDR3 in DNA: TGTGCCAGCAGCCCCTTGTATACAGAATCACAAGAGACCCAGTACTTC.

This clonotype was picked up many times. The J gene is TRBJ1-2, the V gene TRBV6-6; D may be TRBD1 (5 bases). Trimming shortened V by 2 bases and J by 6 bases, and 16 bases separated the two germline ends. Germline V gene sequence: CDR1 MNHNY, CDR2 SVGAGI (reference sequence). The CDR3 has 15 residues. In DNA form, the CDR3 reads TGTGCCAGCAGTTACACCCACCGGGACGGTGATGGCTACACCTTC. Translated: CASSYTHRDGDGYTF.

This clonotype was counted many times. V and J are TRBV4-1 and TRBJ2-2; 9 nucleotides agree with TRBD2. Germline trimming cut 1 base from V and 6 bases from J; bases unmatched to any gene: 6. This CDR3 region has 16 residues. CDR1 MGHRA and CDR2 YSYEKL come from the germline V gene. CDR3 bases: TGCGCCAGCAGCCAAGTCGAACTAGCGGGTTCCGGGGAGCTGTTTTTT. This sequence encodes CASSQVELAGSGELFF.

This clonotype showed up many times. V gene TRBV7-2 combines with J gene TRBJ2-7, with TRBD2 matching 7 bases. This CDR3 is 15 amino acids long. Germline-derived CDR1 and CDR2 are SGHTA and FQGNSA. Trimming cost V 4 bases and J 2 bases; bases outside gene matches: 8. The CDR3 sequence: CASSSTSSTTYEQYF. CDR3 in DNA: TGTGCCAGCAGCTCGACTAGCTCCACCACCTACGAGCAGTACTTC.

This clonotype appeared many times. The V call is TRBV20-1, the J call TRBJ1-6; possible D gene TRBD1, 5 bases. The CDR3 is 14 amino acids. Germline loops: CDR1 DFQATT, CDR2 SNEGSKA (reference sequence). Trimming left V 4 bases short and J 10 bases short, with 17 bases between. The CDR3: CSATNPQGYSPLHF. The DNA of the CDR3 is TGCAGTGCTACGAACCCGCAGGGATACTCACCCCTCCACTTT.

This clonotype was detected a few times. The chain employs TRBV20-1 and TRBJ2-3; 12 bases agree with TRBD2. CDR3 length equals 15 residues. The V segment lost 5 bases and the J segment 6 bases; nucleotides outside the gene matches: 9. CDR1 and CDR2 (germline): DFQATT, SNEGSKA (reference sequence). The chain's CDR3 is CSASILAGGSDTQYF. The DNA for the CDR3 is TGCAGTGCTTCGATACTAGCGGGAGGATCGGATACGCAGTATTTT.